One sample yielded the 19 T cell receptor beta chains listed below, sequenced in a study of shared clonotypes between healthy human individuals (dated by TCRdb to between 2020 and 2021). Libraries came from the immunoSEQ multiplex PCR assay. This is the immuneACCESS table as TCRdb keeps it, with only in-frame sequences that have V and J called. A part of the clones is gone; compared with another copy, unresolved V genes explain less than half, and the rest is unexplained. In this sample the table shows 1.6 million or so clones, about 98.5% of which occur a single time. Under 0.45% of the sample belongs to the ten largest clones. Sequenced material: naive CD4+ T cells sorted from blood. The intended sense of this specimen's cell subset or site label: CD45RA+ positively selected. These receptors came from a young man in good health.

V gene TRBV6-6 combines with J gene TRBJ2-2; D may be TRBD1 (6 bases). The CDR3 totals 13 residues. Germline loops: CDR1 MNHNY, CDR2 SVGAGI (reference sequence). The V end lost 5 bases, the J end lost 4 bases, and 8 bases lay between the germline ends. The CDR3 reads CASSQGFTGELFF. For the CDR3, the DNA is TGTGCCAGCAGTCAGGGGTTCACCGGGGAGCTGTTTTTT.

The rearrangement uses TRBV6-5 and TRBJ2-7, with 7 bases identical to TRBD1. J was trimmed by 3 bases and V by 6 bases; bases with no gene match: 5. This CDR3 spans 13 amino acids. The germline V gene has CDR1 MNHEY and CDR2 SVGAGI. CDR3 in amino acids: CASSQGEYYEQYF. The DNA for the CDR3 is TGTGCCAGCAGCCAGGGGGAGTACTACGAGCAGTACTTC.

The V call is TRBV5-1, the J call TRBJ2-7; D may be TRBD1 (5 bases). Deletions cut 4 bases from V and 6 bases from J, with 20 bases between. Germline CDR1 is SGHRS and CDR2 is YFSETQ. The CDR3 totals 15 residues. The CDR3 DNA reads TGCGCCAGCAGCAAGGGGCCAAACCTACGATCCGAGCAGTACTTC. Translated, it gives CASSKGPNLRSEQYF.

The chain combines TRBV11-1 with TRBJ2-1; no firm D call. Trimming cost V 1 base and J 2 bases, with 12 bases left between them. The germline V gene encodes CDR1 SGHAT and CDR2 FQDESV (reference sequence). This CDR3 is 16 amino acids long. The CDR3: CASSLGLPTPYNEQFF. DNA of the CDR3: TGTGCCAGCAGCTTAGGCCTTCCTACCCCCTACAATGAGCAGTTCTTC.

The CDR3, as DNA: TGTGCCAGCAGCACCGAGGGGACCGGTTTAGGGGCCAACGTCCTGACTTTC. Protein product: CASSTEGTGLGANVLTF. This chain uses TRBV7-3 with TRBJ2-6; D tentatively fits TRBD1 or TRBD2 (5 bases each). V lost 5 bases and J 4 bases, leaving 18 bases between the germline ends. The CDR3 spans 17 residues. CDR1 is SGHTA, CDR2 FQGTGA, per germline.

The chain employs TRBV11-2 and TRBJ2-7; D is ambiguous. Germline lookup yields CDR1 SGHAT and CDR2 FQNNGV. This CDR3 region has 13 residues. V lost 0 bases to trimming and J lost 2 bases, with 5 bases between them. The CDR3 here is CASSLERTYEQYF. The CDR3 DNA reads TGTGCCAGCAGCTTAGAGCGCACCTACGAGCAGTACTTC. Variable domain in full (rest from reference TRBV11-2 and TRBJ2-7): EAGVAQSPRYKIIEKRQSVAFWCNPISGHATLYWYQQILGQGPKLLIQFQNNGVVDDSQLPKDRFSAERLKGVDSTLKIQPAKLEDSAVYLCASSLERTYEQYFGPGTRLTVT.

This clone was observed a single time. The rearrangement joins TRBV7-8 to TRBJ2-2; 10 bases fit TRBD2. The ends lost 2 bases at V and 2 bases at J; junction bases unmatched: 2. This CDR3 comprises 16 residues. CDR1 and CDR2 from the germline V gene are SGHVS and FQNEAQ. CDR3 bases: TGTGCCAGCAGCTTAACTAGCGGGGCAAACACCGGGGAGCTGTTTTTT. It is translated as CASSLTSGANTGELFF.

V is TRBV6-5 and J is TRBJ1-1, with TRBD1 matching 9 bases. Germline CDR1 reads MNHEY; CDR2 reads SVGAGI. This CDR3 has 14 residues. Losses at the gene ends were 5 bases for V and 5 bases for J; bases not matched to a gene: 6. The DNA of the CDR3 is TGTGCCAGCAGTCCGGGACAGGGATGGACTGAAGCTTTCTTT. Translation gives CASSPGQGWTEAFF.

On this clone: This sample also contains other DNA sequences that code for the same CDR3. The chain joins TRBV7-2 to TRBJ2-6, with D hard to call. Germline V CDR1 and CDR2: SGHTA, FQGNSA. Trimming stripped 0 bases from V and 0 bases from J, with 3 bases between. The CDR3 spans 15 residues. CDR3 loop: CASSLASSGANVLTF. The CDR3 bases are TGTGCCAGCAGCTTAGCGAGCTCTGGGGCCAACGTCCTGACTTTC.

The chain couples TRBV18 to TRBJ1-2; the match to TRBD1 covers 7 bases. Germline V gene sequence: CDR1 KGHSH, CDR2 LQKENI. The ends lost 4 bases at V and 8 bases at J; junction bases unmatched: 7. CDR3 length: 13 residues. In DNA form, the CDR3 reads TGTGCCAGCTCACATGACAGGGAGAGGGGCTACACCTTC. This sequence encodes CASSHDRERGYTF.

This clone was counted a single time. The chain uses TRBV19 and TRBJ2-7; either TRBD1 or TRBD2 may fit D (5 bases each). V lost 5 bases to trimming and J lost 1 base, with 15 bases between them. Per germline, CDR1 LNHDA and CDR2 SQIVND (reference sequence). The CDR3 is made up of 15 amino acids. This CDR3 reads CASSPRDADSYEQYF. CDR3 bases: TGTGCCAGTAGTCCCCGGGACGCCGATTCCTACGAGCAGTACTTC.

The chain uses TRBV27 and TRBJ2-7; D call uncertain. Between the trimmed V and J ends, which lost 10 bases and 3 bases, there was a span of 13 bases. Germline V gene data show CDR1 as MNHEY and CDR2 as SMNVEV (reference sequence). The CDR3 extends over 12 amino acids. The CDR3 nucleotides read TGTGCCACTGGGTCTATCCTCTACGAGCAGTACTTC. Residues: CATGSILYEQYF.

The chain combines TRBV7-6 with TRBJ2-3, with D perhaps assigned TRBD1 or TRBD2 (5 bases each). CDR1 is SGHVS and CDR2 is FNYEAQ in the germline V gene. This CDR3 contains 16 residues. Trimming cost V 5 bases and J 1 base, with 16 bases left between them. The CDR3 loop reads CASSASGLRGTDTQYF. CDR3 nucleotides: TGTGCCAGCAGCGCCTCGGGGCTGCGTGGCACAGATACGCAGTATTTT. The entire variable domain, with the rest obtained from reference TRBV7-6 and TRBJ2-3, is as follows: GAGVSQSPRYKVTKRGQDVALRCDPISGHVSLYWYRQALGQGPEFLTYFNYEAQQDKSGLPNDRFSAERPEGSISTLTIQRTEQRDSAMYRCASSASGLRGTDTQYFGPGTRLTVL.

This chain connects TRBV6-1 to TRBJ1-2; 7 bases align to TRBD1. The junction had 3 bases not matched to a gene; V was cut back by 6 bases and J by 2 bases. CDR1 MNHNS and CDR2 SASEGT come from the germline V gene. This CDR3 is built from 13 residues. CDR3 in amino acids: CASRGTANYGYTF. CDR3 DNA: TGTGCCAGCAGGGGGACAGCGAACTATGGCTACACCTTC.

The CDR3 sequence is CASSPRWGSNQPQHF. The CDR3 region has the DNA TGTGCCAGCAGTCCCCGATGGGGTAGCAATCAGCCCCAGCATTTT. The chain is built from TRBV28 and TRBJ1-5; D is unclear. This CDR3 is built from 15 residues. Germline V gives CDR1 MDHEN, CDR2 SYDVKM. Trimming removed 5 bases at V and 0 bases at J, with 11 bases between.

This sequence joins TRBV15 and TRBJ2-3, with unresolved D. V lost 0 bases to trimming and J lost 1 base, with 8 bases between them. Germline V gives CDR1 LNHNV, CDR2 YYDKDF (reference sequence). There are 15 residues in the CDR3. CDR3 sequence reads: CATSREVTRTDTQYF. The CDR3 nucleotides are TGTGCCACCAGCAGAGAAGTAACCCGCACAGATACGCAGTATTTT.

This clone was found once. Here the CDR3 DNA reads TGTGCCAGCAATAGCGGGGGGCCAGATACGCAGTATTTT. Its protein product is CASNSGGPDTQYF. The rearrangement uses TRBV6-6 and TRBJ2-3; 10 bases are a match to TRBD2. Germline CDR1 is MNHNY and CDR2 is SVGAGI (reference sequence). The CDR3 runs to 13 residues. V was pared by 7 bases and J by 4 bases, with 2 bases of the junction left unmatched.

The chain recombines TRBV6-1 with TRBJ2-1; D uncertain. The V gene's germline CDR1 is MNHNS and CDR2 SASEGT. Trimming removed 1 base from V and 8 bases from J, with 15 bases in between. The length of the CDR3 is 15 residues. Here the CDR3 DNA reads TGTGCCAGCAGTGAAGTTCAGTATAGGTCCGATGAGCAGTTCTTC. It yields the protein CASSEVQYRSDEQFF.

The CDR3: CASSRNRERTDTQYF. The DNA for the CDR3 is TGTGCCAGCTCACGAAACCGGGAGCGCACAGATACGCAGTATTTT. The chain couples TRBV18 to TRBJ2-3; possibly TRBD2 for D (6 bases). The V gene lost 4 bases and the J gene lost 1 base, with 12 bases spanning the gap. Per the germline V gene, CDR1 is KGHSH and CDR2 is LQKENI. This CDR3 contains 15 residues.